The clone carrying this T cell receptor beta chain was counted at least ten times. Its antigen is currently unknown. This specimen comes from a study of T-cell reconstitution after alpha-beta-depleted transplantation in children. Study-wide points: Reportedly, alpha-beta T cells present about two months post-transplant originated from several hundred expanded clones of graft origin. Most T-cell counts and diversity one year after the transplant came from T cells that were newly produced. Several patients had high TCRbeta diversity at day 60; it came from surviving recipient T cells and thymic progenitors.

A TCRbeta library incorporating unique molecular identifiers was prepared. One entry per CDR3 protein results from TCRdb running MiXCR on the PCR reads. The table lists 150,000 to 200,000 distinct CDR3 sequences, about 6% of them singletons. This CDR3 has 15 residues. The V segment lost 2 bases and the J segment 14 bases; nucleotides outside the gene matches: 11. The V gene's germline CDR1 is MNHEY and CDR2 SVGEGT. The sample was PBMCs, taken before TCRalphabeta/CD19-depleted stem cell transplant. The chain employs TRBV6-2 or TRBV6-3 and TRBJ2-1; 11 nucleotides match TRBD1. This clonotype was sampled from a girl under three years old with combined immunodeficiency, due to receive a stem cell transplant. The DNA for the CDR3 is TGTGCCAGCAGTTACGCTACTGGGGGGGACAGGGGGGAGTTCTTC. Protein product: CASSYATGGDRGEFF.